This T cell receptor (beta chain) was observed in a study of OX40 agonist ivuxolimab in advanced cancers. Study in general: Partial responses were seen in three patients, one with hepatocellular carcinoma and two with cutaneous melanoma. Study results and limitations: A proportion of nonresponders additionally exhibited low normalized T-cell clonal expansion.

This table comes from immunoSEQ multiplex PCR, and its TCRdb copy is limited to in-frame clones, with some not included. The sample shows more than 75,000 clones, roughly 90% of them seen only once. V shed 0 bases and J shed 3 bases, with 14 bases lying between them. CDR3 length equals 16 residues. Germline lookup yields CDR1 GTSNPN and CDR2 SVGIG (reference sequence). Details on this clone: Its antigen is undetermined.

This TCR was recovered from an adult with an advanced solid tumor such as melanoma, head and neck, liver or kidney cancer. Sequenced material: CD4+ or CD8+ T cells sorted from blood, taken in a trial of the OX40 agonist ivuxolimab. The chain is built from TRBV30 and TRBJ2-2; no clear D. CDR3 residues: CAWSVLVGSDTGELFF. In DNA form, the CDR3 reads TGTGCCTGGAGTGTACTGGTGGGATCGGACACCGGGGAGCTGTTTTTT.